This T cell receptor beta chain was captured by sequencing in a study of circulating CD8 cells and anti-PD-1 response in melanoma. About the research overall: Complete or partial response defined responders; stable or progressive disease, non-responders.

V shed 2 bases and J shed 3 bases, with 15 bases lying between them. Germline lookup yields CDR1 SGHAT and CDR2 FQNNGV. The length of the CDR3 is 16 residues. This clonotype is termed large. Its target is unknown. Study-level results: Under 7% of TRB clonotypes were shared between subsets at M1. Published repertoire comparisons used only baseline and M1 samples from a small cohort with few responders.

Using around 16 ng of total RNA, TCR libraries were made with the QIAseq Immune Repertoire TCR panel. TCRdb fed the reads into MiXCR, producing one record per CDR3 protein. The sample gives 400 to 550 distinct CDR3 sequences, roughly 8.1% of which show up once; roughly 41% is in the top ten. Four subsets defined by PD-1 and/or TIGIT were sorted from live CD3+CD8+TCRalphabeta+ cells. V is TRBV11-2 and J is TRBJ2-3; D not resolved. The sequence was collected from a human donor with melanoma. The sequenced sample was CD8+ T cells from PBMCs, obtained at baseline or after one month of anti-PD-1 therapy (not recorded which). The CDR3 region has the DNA TGTGCCAGCAGCTTAAGCCACCTTTACTCGACAGATACGCAGTATTTT. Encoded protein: CASSLSHLYSTDTQYF.